The 18 T cell receptor beta chains given below trace back to one sample, sequenced in a study of blood T cell repertoires in COVID-19. Only in-frame clones appear in the TCRdb table, and some are missing; sequencing was by immunoSEQ multiplex PCR. The sample holds 200,000 to 300,000 clones, 84% seen once. The specimen was peripheral blood. Receptor source: a man aged 55 to 70 with acute or convalescent COVID-19.

The chain has TRBV21-1 and TRBJ1-4. TRBV21-1 is an annotated pseudogene. The CDR3 totals 13 residues. CDR3 in amino acids: CASSKAGGEKLFF. The DNA of the CDR3 is TGTGCCAGCAGCAAAGCGGGGGGGGAAAAACTGTTTTTT.

This chain links TRBV13 with TRBJ2-3, with D uncertain. The germline V gene encodes CDR1 PRHDT and CDR2 FYEKMQ (reference sequence). Trimming pared 3 bases from V and 0 bases from J, leaving 7 bases between. The CDR3 is 14 residues long. CDR3 protein: CASSLPTSTDTQYF. The CDR3 bases are TGTGCCAGCAGCTTGCCTACTAGCACAGATACGCAGTATTTT.

The CDR3 here is CASSLGLAGVRNEQFF. In nucleotides, the CDR3 is TGTGCCAGCAGTCTGGGACTAGCGGGAGTAAGGAATGAGCAGTTCTTC. The chain uses TRBV11-3 and TRBJ2-1; TRBD2 agrees at 14 bases. CDR3 length: 16 amino acids. The germline gives CDR1 SGHNT, CDR2 YENEEA. J was trimmed by 7 bases and V by 6 bases; bases with no gene match: 8.

The chain joins TRBV4-1 to TRBJ2-5, with TRBD2 identical over 9 bases. The CDR3 has 15 residues. J was trimmed by 4 bases and V by 1 base; bases with no gene match: 4. Germline CDR1 is MGHRA and CDR2 is YSYEKL. CDR3 DNA: TGCGCCAGCAGCCAAGTAGCGGGAGAGCGAGAGACCCAGTACTTC. This encodes CASSQVAGERETQYF.

The CDR3 loop is CSVGGAGTQYF. The CDR3 coding sequence is TGCAGCGTTGGCGGGGCAGGAACGCAGTATTTT. The chain uses TRBV29-1 and TRBJ2-3, with D possibly matching TRBD2 (6 bases). This CDR3 spans 11 amino acids. V dropped 4 bases and J dropped 9 bases, with 11 bases sitting between them. Germline loops: CDR1 SQVTM, CDR2 ANQGSEA.

CDR3 DNA sequence: TGTGCCAGCGGGGACAGGGTCCAAGAGACCCAGTACTTC. Residues: CASGDRVQETQYF. The chain joins TRBV12-3 or TRBV12-4 to TRBJ2-5; 9 bases match TRBD1. J was trimmed by 1 base and V by 8 bases; bases with no gene match: 2. CDR3 length: 13 residues.

V is TRBV6-1 and J is TRBJ2-5; D uncertain. V lost 0 bases and J lost 13, with 9 bases in between. This CDR3 is 11 amino acids long. Germline V gene sequence: CDR1 MNHNS, CDR2 SASEGT. The CDR3 reads CASSEAFLRYF. In DNA form, the CDR3 reads TGTGCCAGCAGTGAAGCGTTTCTTCGGTACTTC.

This clone was recorded once. The V gene is TRBV18, the J gene TRBJ2-1, with TRBD2 matching over 11 bases. The CDR3 extends over 15 amino acids. Unmatched junction bases numbered 7, after V lost 6 bases and J lost 6 bases. CDR1 is KGHSH, CDR2 LQKENI, per germline. CDR3 residues: CASSPGLAGRNEQFF. Written as DNA, the CDR3 is TGTGCCAGCTCCCCCGGACTAGCGGGCCGCAATGAGCAGTTCTTC.

This chain uses TRBV6-5 with TRBJ2-7; D ambiguous. V was trimmed by 7 bases and J by 2 bases, leaving 12 bases between them. Germline CDR1 reads MNHEY; CDR2 reads SVGAGI. The CDR3 length is 13 residues. CDR3 sequence reads: CASTTSMTYEQYF. DNA of the CDR3: TGTGCCAGCACTACCTCAATGACCTACGAGCAGTACTTC.

CDR3 loop: CASSVGGLAYGYTF. The DNA of the CDR3 is TGTGCCAGCAGCGTAGGGGGACTGGCCTATGGCTACACCTTC. This chain uses TRBV9 with TRBJ1-2; D might be TRBD1 (5 bases). The CDR3 consists of 14 residues. CDR1 is SGDLS and CDR2 is YYNGEE in the germline V gene. V lost 0 bases to trimming and J lost 4 bases, with 10 bases between them. The variable domain in full, completed from reference TRBV9 and TRBJ1-2, reads DSGVTQTPKHLITATGQRVTLRCSPRSGDLSVYWYQQSLDQGLQFLIQYYNGEERAKGNILERFSAQQFPDLHSELNLSSLELGDSALYFCASSVGGLAYGYTFGSGTRLTVV.

J is TRBJ2-2 and V is TRBV6-6; TRBD2 might be the D (5 bases). Deletions cut 6 bases from V and 1 base from J, with 15 bases between. Germline V gives CDR1 MNHNY, CDR2 SVGAGI (reference sequence). CDR3 length: 16 amino acids. CDR3 coding DNA: TGTGCCAGCAGGAAATGGGAGCAGGAGAACACCGGGGAGCTGTTTTTT. It specifies CASRKWEQENTGELFF.

The V call is TRBV29-1, the J call TRBJ2-1, with TRBD1 matching 9 bases. Germline V gene data show CDR1 as SQVTM and CDR2 as ANQGSEA. The CDR3 is made up of 13 amino acids. Trimming at V came to 6 bases and at J to 7 bases, leaving 7 bases not matched to a gene. DNA for the CDR3: TGCAGCGTGACGTGGACAGGGGAGAATGAGCAGTTCTTC. It yields the protein CSVTWTGENEQFF.

The gene calls are TRBV11-2 and TRBJ2-3, with 12 nucleotides matching TRBD2. From germline, CDR1 is SGHAT and CDR2 FQNNGV. The CDR3 contains 15 residues. V shed 3 bases and J 7 bases; nucleotides not matched to a gene: 5. The CDR3 loop reads CASSFGTSGRYTQYF. CDR3 in DNA: TGTGCCAGCAGCTTCGGGACTAGCGGGCGGTATACGCAGTATTTT.

The chain recombines TRBV28 with TRBJ2-2, with D possibly being TRBD2 (5 bases). The length of the CDR3 is 13 residues. The V and J ends lost 8 bases and 6 bases respectively, with 13 bases between them. Germline assignment: CDR1 MDHEN and CDR2 SYDVKM. CDR3 DNA: TGTGCCAGCCGCGCGCGAGGGCCCGGGGAGCTGTTTTTT. Amino acids: CASRARGPGELFF.

The chain is built from TRBV6-5 and TRBJ1-1, with 10 nucleotides matching TRBD1. CDR1 and CDR2 (germline): MNHEY, SVGAGI. The CDR3 has 13 amino acids. Trimming at V came to 6 bases and at J to 7 bases, leaving 5 bases not matched to a gene. This CDR3 reads CASRGQGHDEAFF. CDR3 sequence (DNA): TGTGCCAGCAGGGGACAGGGGCACGATGAAGCTTTCTTT.

This rearrangement joins TRBV19 to TRBJ1-6, with 8 bases aligning to TRBD1. The CDR3 has 16 residues. Germline lookup yields CDR1 LNHDA and CDR2 SQIVND (reference sequence). V lost 9 bases and J lost 2; bases outside the gene matches: 9. The CDR3 DNA reads TGTGCCAGCGATCATCACAGGGGGGCCTATAATTCACCCCTCCACTTT. Translated: CASDHHRGAYNSPLHF.

The count of this clone is one. The chain links TRBV27 to TRBJ1-5, with D hard to call. The V and J ends lost 3 bases and 10 bases respectively, with 16 bases between them. The CDR3 runs to 14 residues. CDR1 and CDR2 (germline): MNHEY, SMNVEV (reference sequence). CDR3 sequence reads: CASSFGGREAPQHF. The CDR3 DNA reads as TGTGCCAGCAGTTTTGGAGGGAGGGAAGCACCCCAGCATTTT.

The rearrangement joins TRBV18 to TRBJ2-1, with D possibly matching TRBD1 (7 bases). The CDR3 extends over 14 amino acids. V lost 3 bases and J lost 9, with 15 bases in between. Germline CDR1 is KGHSH and CDR2 is LQKENI. The DNA for the CDR3 is TGTGCCAGCTCACCGCAGGGGGGTGGAGGTGAGCAGTTCTTC. Protein: CASSPQGGGGEQFF.